Shown below are 12 T cell receptor beta chains from a single sample sequenced in a study of cytotoxic CD8 clonotypes in ibrutinib-treated CLL. Only in-frame clones appear in the TCRdb table, and some are missing; sequencing was by immunoSEQ multiplex PCR. The sample shows about 180,000 clones, 84% of them seen only once. The input for sequencing was PBMCs, taken after 24 months of ibrutinib treatment. The receptors were gathered from a human donor with chronic lymphocytic leukemia.

The chain combines TRBV2 with TRBJ1-2; 9 nucleotides align to TRBD1. The trim removed 8 bases at V and 6 bases at J, leaving 13 bases unmatched. The CDR3 length is 15 residues. Germline V CDR1 and CDR2: SNHLY, FYNNEI. The CDR3 here is CASGPYRGRNNGYTF. CDR3 coding DNA: TGTGCCAGCGGACCCTACAGGGGGCGAAACAATGGCTACACCTTC. Full variable domain (remainder filled in from reference TRBV2 and TRBJ1-2): EPEVTQTPSHQVTQMGQEVILRCVPISNHLYFYWYRQILGQKVEFLVSFYNNEISEKSEIFDDQFSVERPDGSNFTLKIRSTKLEDSAMYFCASGPYRGRNNGYTFGSGTRLTVV.

This chain links TRBV4-1 with TRBJ2-3; D gene ambiguous. The CDR3 has 15 residues. Germline V lookup: CDR1 MGHRA, CDR2 YSYEKL. The V end lost 4 bases, the J end lost 6 bases, and 17 bases lay between the germline ends. DNA of the CDR3: TGCGCCAGCAGCCCGACCCCCCCGGGCCGCGATACGCAGTATTTT. Translation gives CASSPTPPGRDTQYF.

DNA of the CDR3: TGTGCCAGCAGCTTAGGGGTGTGGCCAAGGGAGACCCAGTACTTC. It translates to CASSLGVWPRETQYF. The chain joins TRBV7-2 to TRBJ2-5; D remains ambiguous. Germline CDR1 reads SGHTA; CDR2 reads FQGNSA. The CDR3 contains 15 residues. V lost 1 base and J 5 bases, leaving 14 bases between the germline ends.

This clone was counted once. The J gene is TRBJ2-1, the V gene TRBV9, with D maybe TRBD2 (6 bases). CDR3 length equals 15 residues. The germline V and J ends were trimmed by 3 bases and 5 bases, with 15 bases remaining between them. In germline, CDR1 is SGDLS, CDR2 YYNGEE. In nucleotides, the CDR3 is TGTGCCAGCAGCGCCCTAGAGCGGGCGGACAATGAGCAGTTCTTC. Translated: CASSALERADNEQFF.

This chain joins TRBV4-2 and TRBJ2-1; 9 nucleotides line up with TRBD2. CDR3 size: 20 residues. The V and J ends lost 4 bases and 5 bases, in that order; junction bases with no gene match: 21. The germline CDR1 and CDR2 sequences are LGHNA and YNFKEQ. The DNA for the CDR3 is TGTGCCAGCAGCCGACAAGGGTTGGTAGCGGGAGCCTCCGGAAACAATGAGCAGTTCTTC. Translated: CASSRQGLVAGASGNNEQFF.

The V and J genes are TRBV28 and TRBJ2-7; 8 bases agree with TRBD1. J lost 3 bases, V lost 3 bases, and 4 bases had no gene match. This CDR3 is 14 amino acids long. Germline V gives CDR1 MDHEN, CDR2 SYDVKM. The CDR3 coding sequence is TGTGCCAGCAGTTTGGGACAGGCGCGCTACGAGCAGTACTTC. Its protein product is CASSLGQARYEQYF.

A few counts support this clone. The CDR3 sequence is CASSRDRGEKLFF. The CDR3 nucleotides read TGTGCCAGCAGCCGGGACAGGGGCGAAAAACTGTTTTTT. The V call is TRBV7-2, the J call TRBJ1-4; TRBD1 aligns across 10 bases. In germline, CDR1 is SGHTA, CDR2 FQGNSA. The CDR3 is made up of 13 amino acids. Trimming cost V 5 bases and J 8 bases; bases outside gene matches: 2.

The J gene is TRBJ1-5, the V gene TRBV25-1, with 9 bases matching TRBD1. The CDR3 covers 14 residues. CDR1 is MGHDK and CDR2 is SYGVNS in the germline V gene. V trimming: 8 bases; J trimming: 4 bases; junction bases outside the gene matches: 6. The CDR3 is CASGTGQGNQPQHF. The DNA of the CDR3 is TGTGCCAGCGGAACAGGACAGGGGAATCAGCCCCAGCATTTT.

This sequence joins TRBV27 and TRBJ2-1; 10 bases map to TRBD2. Germline assignment: CDR1 MNHEY and CDR2 SMNVEV (reference sequence). The junction had 7 bases not matched to a gene; V was cut back by 6 bases and J by 2 bases. This CDR3 contains 16 residues. DNA of the CDR3: TGTGCCAGCAGCGACCTAGCGGGAGCGCCCTACAATGAGCAGTTCTTC. Translating gives CASSDLAGAPYNEQFF.

A note on this clone: Germline and junction disagree at one end, which may indicate a read error. The rearrangement joins TRBV5-6 to TRBJ1-2; a possible D gene is TRBD1 (6 bases). This CDR3 region has 17 residues. Germline lookup yields CDR1 SGHDT and CDR2 YYEEEE. The CDR3 region has the DNA TGTGCCAGCAGCCATGCGGTGGGGCAGGGGCCAGTGTATGACTACACCTTC. Protein sequence: CASSHAVGQGPVYDYTF. The whole variable domain, filled in from reference TRBV5-6 and TRBJ1-2, reads DAGVTQSPTHLIKTRGQQVTLRCSPKSGHDTVSWYQQALGQGPQFIFQYYEEEERQRGNFPDRFSGHQFPNYSSELNVNALLLGDSALYLCASSHAVGQGPVYDYTFGSGTRLTVV.

The CDR3 is CASSRRRTGANEKLFF. Here the CDR3 DNA reads TGTGCCAGCAGCCGACGACGGACCGGGGCTAATGAAAAACTGTTTTTT. V and J are TRBV7-2 and TRBJ1-4; D is unclear. Between the trimmed V and J ends, which lost 5 bases and 3 bases, there was a span of 16 bases. CDR1 SGHTA and CDR2 FQGNSA come from the germline V gene. The CDR3 is made up of 16 amino acids.

In DNA, the CDR3 is TGTGCCACCAGCGGAGGGACCACGAGAAACACTGAAGCTTTCTTT. Its translation: CATSGGTTRNTEAFF. This chain joins TRBV15 and TRBJ1-1, with D tentatively TRBD1 (5 bases). CDR1 LNHNV and CDR2 YYDKDF come from the germline V gene (reference sequence). There are 15 residues in the CDR3. The ends were cut back, 5 bases at V and 2 bases at J, with 15 bases in the middle.